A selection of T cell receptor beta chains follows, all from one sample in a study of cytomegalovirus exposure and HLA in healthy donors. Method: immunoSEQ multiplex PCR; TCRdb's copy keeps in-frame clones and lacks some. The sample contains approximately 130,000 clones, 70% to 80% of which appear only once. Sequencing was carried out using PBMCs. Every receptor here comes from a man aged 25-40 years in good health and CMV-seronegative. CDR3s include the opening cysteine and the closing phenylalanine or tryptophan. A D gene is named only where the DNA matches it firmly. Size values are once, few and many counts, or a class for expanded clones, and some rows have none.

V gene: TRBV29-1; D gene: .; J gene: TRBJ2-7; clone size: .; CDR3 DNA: TGCAGCGTTGGATCCGGGGGGCCCTACGAGCAGTACTTC; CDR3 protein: CSVGSGGPYEQYF
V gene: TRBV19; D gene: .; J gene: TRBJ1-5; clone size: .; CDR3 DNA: TGTGCCAGTAGTGCGACGGGGTATAGCAATCAGCCCCAGCATTTT; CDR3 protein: CASSATGYSNQPQHF
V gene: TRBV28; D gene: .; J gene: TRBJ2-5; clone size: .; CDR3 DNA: TGTGCCAGCAGTTTACCGGTCCAAGAGACCCAGTACTTC; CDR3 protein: CASSLPVQETQYF
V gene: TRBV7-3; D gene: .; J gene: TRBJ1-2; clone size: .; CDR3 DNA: TGTGCCAGCAGCCTATCAGCAGGGCCCTCCTATGGCTACACCTTC; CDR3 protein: CASSLSAGPSYGYTF
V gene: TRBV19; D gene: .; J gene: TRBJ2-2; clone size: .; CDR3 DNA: TGTGCCAGTATCTCGGGACTGACACCGACCACCGGGGAGCTGTTTTTT; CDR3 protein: CASISGLTPTTGELFF
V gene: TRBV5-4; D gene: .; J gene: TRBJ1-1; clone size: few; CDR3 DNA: TGTGCCAGCAGCTTGGAACAGCCCGAAGCTTTCTTT; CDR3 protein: CASSLEQPEAFF
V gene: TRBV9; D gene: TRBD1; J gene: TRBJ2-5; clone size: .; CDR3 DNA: TGTGCCAGCAGCGTAGGCCGGACAGGGACGGCGGAGACCCAGTACTTC; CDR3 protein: CASSVGRTGTAETQYF
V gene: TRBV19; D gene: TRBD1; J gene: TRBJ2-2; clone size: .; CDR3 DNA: TGTGCCAGTAGTATTCTGCAGGGGGCGGCCGGGGAGCTGTTTTTT; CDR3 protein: CASSILQGAAGELFF
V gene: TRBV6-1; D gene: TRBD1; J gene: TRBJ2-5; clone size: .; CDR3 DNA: TGTGCCAGCAGTGAACGGACAGGGGAGGAGACCCAGTACTTC; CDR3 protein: CASSERTGEETQYF
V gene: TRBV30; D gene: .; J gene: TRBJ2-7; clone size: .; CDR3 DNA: TGTGCCTGGAGTGTATATGACAGGGAGGTTTTATACGAGCAGTACTTC; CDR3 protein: CAWSVYDREVLYEQYF
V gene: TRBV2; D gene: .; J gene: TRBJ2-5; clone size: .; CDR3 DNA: TGTGCCAGCAGTGAAATTCCCCCGGAGACCCAGTACTTC; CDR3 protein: CASSEIPPETQYF
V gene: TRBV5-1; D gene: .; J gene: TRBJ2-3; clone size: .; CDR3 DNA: TGCGCCAGCAGCTTCCGTCGAGGGGGACACCTCAGCACAGATACGCAGTATTTT; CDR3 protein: CASSFRRGGHLSTDTQYF
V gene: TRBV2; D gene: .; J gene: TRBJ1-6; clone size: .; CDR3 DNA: TGTGCCAGCAGTGAAGCGCGGCAGGGCCCCTATAATTCACCCCTCCACTTT; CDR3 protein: CASSEARQGPYNSPLHF
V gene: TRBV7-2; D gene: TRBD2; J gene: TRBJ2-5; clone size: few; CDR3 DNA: TGTGCCAGCAGCTTGGGCGGGGGGCCTCAAGAGACCCAGTACTTC; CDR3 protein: CASSLGGGPQETQYF
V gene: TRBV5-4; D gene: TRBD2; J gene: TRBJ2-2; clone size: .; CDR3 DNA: TGTGCCAGCAGCCCGAATCTAGCGGGGGGAACCGGGGAGCTGTTTTTT; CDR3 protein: CASSPNLAGGTGELFF
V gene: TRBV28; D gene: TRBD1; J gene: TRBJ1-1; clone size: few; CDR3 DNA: TGTGCCAGCAATCCCTCGACAGGGAAAATTGAAGCTTTCTTT; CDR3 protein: CASNPSTGKIEAFF
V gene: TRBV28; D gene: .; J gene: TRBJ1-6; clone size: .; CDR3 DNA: TGTGCCAGCAGCACACCCTATATGGGGAGAGATTATAATTCACCCCTCCACTTT; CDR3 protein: CASSTPYMGRDYNSPLHF
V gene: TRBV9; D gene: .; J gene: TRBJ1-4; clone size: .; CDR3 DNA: TGTGCCAGCAGCGTGCCGGGTCCTAATGAAAAACTGTTTTTT; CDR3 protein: CASSVPGPNEKLFF
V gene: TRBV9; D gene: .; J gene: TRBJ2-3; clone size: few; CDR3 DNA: TGTGCCAGCAGCGTATCCTCCACAGATACGCAGTATTTT; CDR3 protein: CASSVSSTDTQYF
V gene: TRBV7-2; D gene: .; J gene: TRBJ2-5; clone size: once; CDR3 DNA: TGTGCCAGCAGCGTATCAGGGGAGACCCAAGAGACCCAGTACTTC; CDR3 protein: CASSVSGETQETQYF
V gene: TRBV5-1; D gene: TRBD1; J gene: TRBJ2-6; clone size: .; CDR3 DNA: TGCGCCAGCAGCGCAGGGGGTGGGGCCAACGTCCTGACTTTC; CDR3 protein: CASSAGGGANVLTF
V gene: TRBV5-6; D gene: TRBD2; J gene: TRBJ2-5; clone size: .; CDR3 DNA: TGTGCCAGCAGCTCCGCTAGCGGGGCGGAGACCCAGTACTTC; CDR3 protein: CASSSASGAETQYF
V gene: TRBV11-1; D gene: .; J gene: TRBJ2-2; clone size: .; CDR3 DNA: TGTGCCAGCAGCTTTCGCGGGTCGGACACCGGGGAGCTGTTTTTT; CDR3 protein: CASSFRGSDTGELFF
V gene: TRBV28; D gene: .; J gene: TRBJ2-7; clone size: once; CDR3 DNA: TGTGCCAGCACCGAAGGGGGCGAGCAGTACTTC; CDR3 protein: CASTEGGEQYF
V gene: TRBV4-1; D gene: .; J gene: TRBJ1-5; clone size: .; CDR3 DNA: TGCGCCAGCAGCCAAGTCGGTCAGCCCCAGCATTTT; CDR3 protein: CASSQVGQPQHF
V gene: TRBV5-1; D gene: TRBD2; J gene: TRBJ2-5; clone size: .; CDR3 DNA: TGCGCCAGCAGCTTGGCAGGGACTAGGGGGACCCAAGAGACCCAGTACTTC; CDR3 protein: CASSLAGTRGTQETQYF
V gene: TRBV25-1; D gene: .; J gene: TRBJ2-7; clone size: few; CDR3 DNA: TGTGCCAGCAGTGAGACGGACAGACTCTACGAGCAGTACTTC; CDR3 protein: CASSETDRLYEQYF